This TCR beta chain stems from a study of T cell responses to AZD1222 COVID-19 vaccine. Analyses pooled second doses at about 4 or about 12 weeks. Repertoires were generated with immunoSEQ multiplex PCR, while TCRdb's copy carries only in-frame clones and drops some. This sample carries tens of thousands of clones, roughly 92% of them seen once, and the ten largest clones take roughly 3.1%. This CDR3 has 12 amino acids. The sample was peripheral blood, taken 28 days after the second AZD1222 dose. The sequence came from an adult who received the AZD1222 COVID-19 vaccine. The chain combines TRBV21-1 with TRBJ2-1. TRBV21-1 constitutes a pseudogene. The CDR3 loop is CASSIIFNEQFF. DNA for the CDR3: TGTGCCAGCAGCATCATATTCAATGAGCAGTTCTTC.